Listed here is a single T cell receptor beta chain. Its antigen is unknown. Researchers ran the PCR with 60 Vbeta and 13 Jbeta primers. This table comes from immunoSEQ multiplex PCR, and its TCRdb copy is limited to in-frame clones, with some not included. The repertoire consists of more than 150,000 clones, with around 80% occurring once and the leading ten covering roughly 2%. This sample is part of a study of cytomegalovirus exposure and HLA in healthy donors. Study results and limitations: In a later analysis, TCR beta V- and J-gene trimming showed a link to a missense DCLRE1C variant. Both high specificity and high sensitivity reportedly marked the classifier's diagnosis of cytomegalovirus status. Segments of the TCR beta V type were, in most cases, productive about 90% or about 30% of the time in an earlier analysis.

The receptor was derived from a woman under 40 in good health and CMV-seronegative. Sequencing input: PBMCs.

The CDR3 is CASSFPGGVDGYTF. Written as DNA, the CDR3 is TGTGCCAGCTCATTCCCAGGGGGAGTGGATGGCTACACCTTC. The V and J genes are TRBV18 and TRBJ1-2; 7 nucleotides line up with TRBD1. Germline CDR1 is KGHSH and CDR2 is LQKENI. V was pared by 5 bases and J by 6 bases, with 9 bases of the junction left unmatched. The CDR3 runs to 14 residues.